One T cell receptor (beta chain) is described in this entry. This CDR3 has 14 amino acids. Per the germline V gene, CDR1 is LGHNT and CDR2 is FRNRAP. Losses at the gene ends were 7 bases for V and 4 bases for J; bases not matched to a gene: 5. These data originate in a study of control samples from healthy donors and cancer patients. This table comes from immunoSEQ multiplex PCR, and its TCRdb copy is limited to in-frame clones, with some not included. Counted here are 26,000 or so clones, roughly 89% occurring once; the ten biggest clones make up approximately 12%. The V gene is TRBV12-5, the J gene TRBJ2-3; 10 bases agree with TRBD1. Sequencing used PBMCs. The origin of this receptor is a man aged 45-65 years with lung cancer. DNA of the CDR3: TGTGCTAGTGCCAGGACAGGGGGGTCAGATACGCAGTATTTT. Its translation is CASARTGGSDTQYF. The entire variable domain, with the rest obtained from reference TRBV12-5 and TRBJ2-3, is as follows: DARVTQTPRHKVTEMGQEVTMRCQPILGHNTVFWYRQTMMQGLELLAYFRNRAPLDDSGMPKDRFSAEMPDATLATLKIQPSEPRDSAVYFCASARTGGSDTQYFGPGTRLTVL.